This TCR beta chain was obtained from a study of beta chain features in type 1 diabetes. This CDR3 is built from 14 residues. Germline V gene data show CDR1 as ENHRY and CDR2 as SYGVKD. With 7 bases clipped from V and 7 bases from J, the junction kept 9 bases outside the gene matches. In this sample, this clone turned up a few times. What it recognizes is unknown. The study, taken as a whole, reports: People with Type 1 diabetes carried modestly yet significantly shorter TCRB CDR3s in all four CD4+ subsets.

Every bit of the isolated RNA underwent reverse transcription, so sequencing read expressed TCRB transcripts. Profiled with immunoSEQ multiplex PCR; TCRdb holds only in-frame clones, not every one. The repertoire holds fewer than 70,000 clones, with about three fifths as singletons. Sequencing was carried out using stem cell memory CD4+ T cells from blood. The chain is built from TRBV10-3 and TRBJ1-5; TRBD1 matches at 8 bases. The receptor was isolated from a woman aged 25 to 39 with type 1 diabetes. CDR3 protein: CAITSDRVAQPQHF. In nucleotides, the CDR3 is TGTGCCATCACCTCGGACAGGGTCGCCCAGCCCCAGCATTTT.